These 9 T cell receptor beta chains originate from one sample sequenced in a study of Graves' ophthalmopathy and Graves' hyperthyroidism. Using RNA transcripts, the TCR beta CDR3 regions were amplified. An opening RT-PCR round employed HTBI primers and preceded a second-round multiplex PCR. From the multiplex PCR reads, TCRdb called clonotypes with MiXCR, one entry per CDR3 protein. The sample lists roughly 420,000 distinct CDR3 sequences; roughly 21% were seen once. Source material: peripheral blood. The receptor set was obtained from a woman between 18 and 29 years old with stable Graves' hyperthyroidism.

This clonotype was seen at least ten times. The chain uses TRBV30 and TRBJ1-5; D possibly corresponds to TRBD1 (6 bases). CDR1 and CDR2 (germline): GTSNPN, SVGIG (reference sequence). There are 15 residues in the CDR3. Trimming removed 1 base at V and 2 bases at J, with 12 bases between. CDR3 in amino acids: CAWSGTEWGNQPQHF. The CDR3 DNA sequence: TGTGCCTGGAGTGGGACAGAATGGGGCAATCAGCCCCAGCATTTT.

Many counts were recorded for this clonotype. This chain uses TRBV7-2 with TRBJ1-2, with 8 bases that match TRBD1. V lost 1 base and J lost 7; bases outside the gene matches: 5. Per the germline V gene, CDR1 is SGHTA and CDR2 is FQGNSA. The CDR3 consists of 14 residues. DNA of the CDR3: TGTGCCAGCAGCTTAGACAGGGGGGGAGGTGGCTACACCTTC. Translation: CASSLDRGGGGYTF.

This clonotype has at least ten counts. The V and J genes are TRBV29-1 and TRBJ2-7; D is possibly TRBD1 or TRBD2 (5 bases each). Deletions cut 6 bases from V and 3 bases from J, with 15 bases between. Germline V CDR1 and CDR2: SQVTM, ANQGSEA. The CDR3 sequence is 13 residues long. CDR3 loop: CSVGPHSGYEQYF. In DNA, the CDR3 is TGCAGCGTGGGACCGCACAGCGGCTACGAGCAGTACTTC.

V and J are TRBV10-3 and TRBJ1-1; a possible D gene is TRBD1 (6 bases). The germline gives CDR1 ENHRY, CDR2 SYGVKD. Trimming took off 3 bases at V and 0 bases at J, with 11 bases between the two ends. The CDR3 has 15 residues. This CDR3 is CAISDSGAMNTEAFF. CDR3 nucleotides: TGTGCCATCAGTGATTCGGGGGCTATGAACACTGAAGCTTTCTTT.

The chain couples TRBV19 to TRBJ1-5; possible D gene TRBD1, 6 bases. The CDR3 is made up of 11 amino acids. The germline gives CDR1 LNHDA, CDR2 SQIVND (reference sequence). The germline V and J ends were trimmed by 8 bases and 14 bases, with 16 bases remaining between them. The CDR3 DNA reads as TGTGCCAGTGGGGACACTAATTCAAAGCATTTT. The encoded protein is CASGDTNSKHF.

J is TRBJ2-7 and V is TRBV6-5, with 11 bases identical to TRBD1. Germline loops: CDR1 MNHEY, CDR2 SVGAGI. V trimming: 3 bases; J trimming: 8 bases; junction bases outside the gene matches: 6. The CDR3 loop spans 14 amino acids. CDR3 bases: TGTGCCAGCAGTTATCGGACAGGGGGCTTAAAGCAGTACTTC. This gives the protein CASSYRTGGLKQYF.

The chain couples TRBV28 to TRBJ2-7; D uncertain. Trimming pared 8 bases from V and 6 bases from J, leaving 14 bases between. CDR3 length equals 12 residues. In germline, CDR1 is MDHEN, CDR2 SYDVKM. Here the CDR3 DNA reads TGTGCCAGCTCCGGTGGGGTGGGCGAGCAGTACTTC. Its protein is CASSGGVGEQYF.

This clonotype was found many times. The CDR3 sequence is CSAQSGRDYYEQYF. CDR3 DNA: TGCAGTGCTCAGAGCGGGAGGGATTACTACGAGCAGTACTTC. The V gene is TRBV20-1, the J gene TRBJ2-7; 10 positions agree with TRBD2. V shed 5 bases, J shed 3 bases, and the junction held 7 bases outside the gene matches. Germline V gene sequence: CDR1 DFQATT, CDR2 SNEGSKA (reference sequence). The CDR3 runs to 14 residues.

This clonotype showed up many times. Germline is not matched at one junction end, which may reflect a read error. V gene TRBV7-7 combines with J gene TRBJ2-7, with D possibly matching TRBD2 (5 bases). The CDR3 is 15 residues long. Germline V lookup: CDR1 SSHAT, CDR2 FNYEAQ (reference sequence). CDR3: CASSLAAGRGYEQYF. In DNA form, the CDR3 reads TGTGCTAGCAGCTTAGCCGCCGGCCGGGGCTACGAGCAGTACTTC.